These T cell receptor beta chains were read from a single sample in a study of PD-1 blockade in classical Hodgkin lymphoma. Method: immunoSEQ multiplex PCR; TCRdb's copy keeps in-frame clones and lacks some. Here the sample spans roughly 140,000 clones, 78% being singletons. The sequenced sample was peripheral blood mononuclear cells (PBMCs), obtained before the second cycle of nivolumab. The receptors were sampled from a human donor with classical Hodgkin lymphoma. Both conserved end residues are part of each CDR3. The D gene is left open where the match is weak. Clone size is given for some rows only: seen once, a few or many times, or a class if the clone is expanded.

cdr3_nt cdr3_aa v_call d_call j_call clone_size
TGTGCCAGTAACCCCACCGGGACATGGGCTAACTATGGCTACACCTTC CASNPTGTWANYGYTF TRBV19 - TRBJ1-2 -
TGTGCCAGCAGTTACTCGAGCGTTCCGAACACTGAAGCTTTCTTT CASSYSSVPNTEAFF TRBV6-5 - TRBJ1-1 few
TGTGCCAGCAATGGGGACAGGGACTATGGCTACACCTTC CASNGDRDYGYTF TRBV2 TRBD1 TRBJ1-2 few
TGCGCCAGCAGCGACCCCGGCTTATATACGCAGTATTTT CASSDPGLYTQYF TRBV5-1 - TRBJ2-3 -
TGTGCCAGCAGCCCCCGGGACAGAGGATTCACTGAAGCTTTCTTT CASSPRDRGFTEAFF TRBV7-2 TRBD1 TRBJ1-1 many
TGTGCCAGCAGCTACCCAGGGGGCGGCTACGAGCAGTACTTC CASSYPGGGYEQYF TRBV5-4 TRBD1 TRBJ2-7 -
TGTGCCAGCAGTCCCGGGACCACCTACGAGCAGTACTTC CASSPGTTYEQYF TRBV6-1 - TRBJ2-7 -
TGTGCCAGCAGCTTCACTAGCACAACAGATACGCAGTATTTT CASSFTSTTDTQYF TRBV5-5 - TRBJ2-3 -
TGTGCCAGCAGTAGCCGCGGAGCGGGGAAAGAGACCCAGTACTTC CASSSRGAGKETQYF TRBV28 TRBD2 TRBJ2-5 -
TGTGCCACTAGACAGGACCAGTTGAACACTGAAGCTTTCTTT CATRQDQLNTEAFF TRBV19 - TRBJ1-1 once
TGTGCCAGCTCACCCAGTTCCCCCTACGAGCAGTACTTC CASSPSSPYEQYF TRBV18 - TRBJ2-7 -
TGCAGTGCTAGGGTCAATGAGCAGTTCTTC CSARVNEQFF TRBV20-1 - TRBJ2-1 -
TGTGCCAGCAGCGGTGACAGATTTCAAGAGACCCAGTACTTC CASSGDRFQETQYF TRBV9 - TRBJ2-5 -
TGCGCCAGCAGCGCAGACAGGGTGGGGCCCACAGATACGCAGTATTTT CASSADRVGPTDTQYF TRBV5-1 TRBD1 TRBJ2-3 -
TGTGCCAGTAGTATAGATGGGAGGGGACCCCATTCCTACAATGAGCAGTTCTTC CASSIDGRGPHSYNEQFF TRBV19 TRBD2 TRBJ2-1 once
TGTGCCAGCAGCACAGGGACAGCTTATAATTCACCCCTCCACTTT CASSTGTAYNSPLHF TRBV5-5 TRBD1 TRBJ1-6 -
TGTGCCAGCAGCGTAGTCGGGGTAGCCCCCGGGGAGCTGTTTTTT CASSVVGVAPGELFF TRBV9 - TRBJ2-2 -
TGTGCCAGCAGCGTAGAGGCGGGAGAGGGTTACGAGCAGTACTTC CASSVEAGEGYEQYF TRBV9 TRBD2 TRBJ2-7 once
TGCGCCAGCAGCCTGGGACAGGGTGCTGGCTACACCTTC CASSLGQGAGYTF TRBV5-1 TRBD1 TRBJ1-2 few
TGTGCCAGCAGCAACCCCGGGGGGGCCGGGGAGCTGTTTTTT CASSNPGGAGELFF TRBV7-3 TRBD2 TRBJ2-2 -
TGTGCCAGCAGCCCGACTAGCACAGATACGCAGTATTTT CASSPTSTDTQYF TRBV11-2 - TRBJ2-3 -
TGCGCCAGCAGCTTCGACAGGGTCCATGGCTACACCTTC CASSFDRVHGYTF TRBV5-1 TRBD1 TRBJ1-2 few
TGTGCCAGCAGTGATTGGGGGTTGGGCGAAAAACTGTTTTTT CASSDWGLGEKLFF TRBV2 - TRBJ1-4 -
TGCGCCAGCAGCCAAAGACAGGGTCGGAGTGAAAAACTGTTTTTT CASSQRQGRSEKLFF TRBV4-1 TRBD1 TRBJ1-4 -
TGTGCCAGCAGCTTGGTCACCGGCTGGAACACTGAAGCTTTCTTT CASSLVTGWNTEAFF TRBV5-4 - TRBJ1-1 few
TGTGCCACCGCGATGTCCGGCAATCAGCCCCAGCATTTT CATAMSGNQPQHF TRBV27 - TRBJ1-5 -
TGTGCCAGCAGCACGGACAGCTACGAGCAGTACTTC CASSTDSYEQYF TRBV7-2 - TRBJ2-7 -
TGCGCCAGCAGCCCAGGACGTACAGTGACTAATGAAAAACTGTTTTTT CASSPGRTVTNEKLFF TRBV5-1 - TRBJ1-4 once
TGTGCCAGCTCACCTCGACAGGGGGACAATTCACCCCTCCACTTT CASSPRQGDNSPLHF TRBV18 TRBD1 TRBJ1-6 -
TGTGCCAGTAGTACCCGAGAAGGTTGGCAGCCCCAGCATTTT CASSTREGWQPQHF TRBV19 - TRBJ1-5 -
TGTGCCAGCAGTTACGGGTTCATCGAGCAGTTCTTC CASSYGFIEQFF TRBV6-5 - TRBJ2-1 -
TGTGCTTCCCCGAGCTCTGGAAACACCATATATTTT CASPSSGNTIYF TRBV5-6 - TRBJ1-3 -
TGTGCCAGCACCGAGGATCCCTACAATGAGCAGTTCTTC CASTEDPYNEQFF TRBV6-1 - TRBJ2-1 -
TGTGCCAGCAGCCAAGATCTTGCCGGGTACGAGCAGTACTTC CASSQDLAGYEQYF TRBV14 - TRBJ2-7 -
TGTGCCAGCACCCGTGATAACTATGGCTACACCTTC CASTRDNYGYTF TRBV6-5 - TRBJ1-2 -
TGCGCCAGCAGCTTGAATGGGGGCATTACTACTAATGAAAAACTGTTTTTT CASSLNGGITTNEKLFF TRBV5-1 - TRBJ1-4 -